The 16 T cell receptor beta chains listed next were all sequenced from one sample in a study of naive and memory T cell subsets. Ligated cDNA underwent four rounds of PCR with nested alpha and beta constant region primers and SP2. TCRdb called the 5' RACE reads again in MiXCR, with one record for every CDR3 protein. The table lists about 62,000 distinct CDR3 sequences, 8% of them singletons, with 15% to 20% in the top ten. An oligonucleotide containing a UMI was ligated to the 3' end of TCR cDNA. Every receptor here comes from a female donor in good health.

The chain uses TRBV20-1 and TRBJ2-7; perhaps TRBD1 as D (6 bases). Trimming shortened V by 6 bases and J by 3 bases, and 18 bases separated the two germline ends. Germline lookup yields CDR1 DFQATT and CDR2 SNEGSKA (reference sequence). The CDR3 has 14 residues. CDR3: CSALKQQGIYEQYF. The CDR3 coding sequence is TGCAGTGCCTTAAAGCAGCAGGGGATCTACGAGCAGTACTTC.

This clonotype came up many times. The rearrangement uses TRBV4-1 and TRBJ1-4; no clear D. The CDR3 contains 16 residues. V was cut by 0 bases and J by 7 bases, with 15 bases left in between. Germline V gene data show CDR1 as MGHRA and CDR2 as YSYEKL. This CDR3 reads CASSQDNPWLGEKLFF. The CDR3 coding sequence is TGCGCCAGCAGCCAAGATAACCCCTGGTTGGGTGAAAAACTGTTTTTT.

The chain joins TRBV5-1 to TRBJ2-1; TRBD2 aligns across 10 bases. This CDR3 is built from 16 residues. J gave up 9 bases and V 9 bases, and 18 bases lay outside the gene matches. The germline V gene encodes CDR1 SGHRS and CDR2 YFSETQ. The CDR3 bases are TGCGCCACGCGTCCTCCGGGGCTAGCGGGAGTCGGTGAGCAGTTCTTC. It yields the protein CATRPPGLAGVGEQFF.

This clonotype has at least ten counts. This rearrangement joins TRBV7-2 to TRBJ1-2; D gene ambiguous. Germline CDR1 is SGHTA and CDR2 is FQGNSA. Trimming took off 0 bases at V and 3 bases at J, with 2 bases between the two ends. The CDR3 spans 12 residues. CDR3: CASSLADYGYTF. In DNA form, the CDR3 reads TGTGCCAGCAGCTTAGCAGACTATGGCTACACCTTC.

The table lists this clonotype with a few counts. The genes are TRBV5-1 and TRBJ2-3; 9 bases agree with TRBD2. CDR3 length equals 16 residues. CDR1 and CDR2 (germline): SGHRS, YFSETQ. With V trimmed by 2 bases and J by 0 bases, 4 bases remained unmatched. In DNA, the CDR3 is TGCGCCAGCAGCTTAATAGCGGGAGCTAGCACAGATACGCAGTATTTT. Translating it yields CASSLIAGASTDTQYF.

This clonotype was detected ten times or more. This chain connects TRBV28 to TRBJ2-2, with D perhaps TRBD1 (5 bases). The CDR3 consists of 16 residues. The germline V gene has CDR1 MDHEN and CDR2 SYDVKM. V was shortened by 5 bases and J by 5 bases, with 18 bases between the two germline ends. CDR3 nucleotides: TGTGCCAGCAGTCCCCCGAAGGGGATGGGGACCGGGGAGCTGTTTTTT. Translating gives CASSPPKGMGTGELFF. The entire variable domain, with the rest obtained from reference TRBV28 and TRBJ2-2, is as follows: DVKVTQSSRYLVKRTGEKVFLECVQDMDHENMFWYRQDPGLGLRLIYFSYDVKMKEKGDIPEGYSVSREKKERFSLILESASTNQTSMYLCASSPPKGMGTGELFFGEGSRLTVL.

This clonotype was observed many times. Here the CDR3 DNA reads TGCAGTGCGACTACTACAGGGGGGAGTTCACCCCTCCACTTT. Its translation is CSATTTGGSSPLHF. The V and J genes are TRBV20-1 and TRBJ1-6; TRBD1 matches at 8 bases. This CDR3 region has 14 residues. Per germline, CDR1 DFQATT and CDR2 SNEGSKA (reference sequence). Trimming removed 6 bases from V and 9 bases from J; junction bases left unmatched: 10.

This clonotype was observed many times. In DNA form, the CDR3 reads TGTGCCAGCAGCCGTCAGGGGCGGAGCTCCTACGAGCAGTACTTC. It codes for CASSRQGRSSYEQYF. This sequence joins TRBV28 and TRBJ2-7, with D maybe TRBD1 (6 bases). This CDR3 region has 15 residues. V was shortened by 6 bases and J by 0 bases, with 15 bases between the two germline ends. CDR1 and CDR2 (germline): MDHEN, SYDVKM.

The gene calls are TRBV5-1 and TRBJ2-1; D is unclear. V was cut by 7 bases and J by 9 bases, with 14 bases left in between. CDR3 size: 12 residues. Germline loops: CDR1 SGHRS, CDR2 YFSETQ. The CDR3, as DNA: TGCGCCAGCGGGTCTGGGGTGGGTGAGCAGTTCTTC. The encoded protein is CASGSGVGEQFF.

In DNA, the CDR3 is TGTGCCAGCACGAGGAGCTACAATGAGCAGTTCTTC. It yields the protein CASTRSYNEQFF. This chain links TRBV28 with TRBJ2-1, with D hard to call. Per the germline V gene, CDR1 is MDHEN and CDR2 is SYDVKM. The CDR3 extends over 12 amino acids. Trimming pared 7 bases from V and 3 bases from J, leaving 7 bases between.

This chain connects TRBV27 to TRBJ1-1; D possibly corresponds to TRBD1 (6 bases). V was cut by 3 bases and J by 7 bases, with 12 bases left in between. Germline CDR1 and CDR2: MNHEY and SMNVEV (reference sequence). CDR3 length: 13 residues. CDR3 protein: CASSFGRGYEAFF. The DNA for the CDR3 is TGTGCCAGCAGTTTCGGCAGGGGCTATGAAGCTTTCTTT.

This clonotype appeared many times. The genes are TRBV4-1 and TRBJ1-4; D is possibly TRBD1 (6 bases). The CDR3 consists of 16 residues. V lost 4 bases to trimming and J lost 0 bases, with 12 bases between them. Germline CDR1 and CDR2: MGHRA and YSYEKL. CDR3 amino acids: CASSPGHASTNEKLFF. Here the CDR3 DNA reads TGCGCCAGCAGCCCGGGACATGCCTCAACTAATGAAAAACTGTTTTTT.

This clonotype was observed a handful of times. Relative to the germline gene, one junction end is altered; a read error may explain this. This sequence joins TRBV7-7 and TRBJ1-1, with no clear D. The CDR3 spans 13 residues. The germline V gene has CDR1 SSHAT and CDR2 FNYEAQ (reference sequence). DNA for the CDR3: TGTGCTAGCAGCTTTAATGAGAACACTGAAGCTTTCTTT. This codes for CASSFNENTEAFF.

The V and J genes are TRBV6-5 and TRBJ1-5, with D possibly being TRBD1 (5 bases). The CDR3 loop spans 16 amino acids. Trimming shortened V by 5 bases and J by 6 bases, and 20 bases separated the two germline ends. Germline assignment: CDR1 MNHEY and CDR2 SVGAGI. This chain's CDR3 is CASSALGPRAAQPQHF. The CDR3, as DNA: TGTGCCAGCAGTGCCCTGGGGCCCCGAGCCGCTCAGCCCCAGCATTTT.

CDR3 loop: CASSFFPLPHTYNEQFF. The CDR3 bases are TGTGCCAGCAGCTTTTTTCCGCTACCTCACACCTACAATGAGCAGTTCTTC. V gene TRBV7-9 combines with J gene TRBJ2-1; unclear D gene. This CDR3 is built from 17 residues. V lost 3 bases and J lost 2, with 17 bases in between. The germline V gene has CDR1 SEHNR and CDR2 FQNEAQ (reference sequence). Based on the CDR3 plus reference TRBV7-9 and TRBJ2-1, the full variable domain is DTGVSQNPRHKITKRGQNVTFRCDPISEHNRLYWYRQTLGQGPEFLTYFQNEAQLEKSRLLSDRFSAERPKGSFSTLEIQRTEQGDSAMYLCASSFFPLPHTYNEQFFGPGTRLTVL.

This clonotype was counted many times. The rearrangement joins TRBV5-1 to TRBJ2-1; 7 nucleotides align to TRBD1. Germline V gene sequence: CDR1 SGHRS, CDR2 YFSETQ. Trimming took 7 bases from V and 0 from J; bases not matched to a gene: 7. The CDR3 runs 15 residues. The CDR3 loop reads CASCAGGSSYNEQFF. For the CDR3, the DNA is TGCGCCAGCTGCGCAGGGGGTAGCTCCTACAATGAGCAGTTCTTC.